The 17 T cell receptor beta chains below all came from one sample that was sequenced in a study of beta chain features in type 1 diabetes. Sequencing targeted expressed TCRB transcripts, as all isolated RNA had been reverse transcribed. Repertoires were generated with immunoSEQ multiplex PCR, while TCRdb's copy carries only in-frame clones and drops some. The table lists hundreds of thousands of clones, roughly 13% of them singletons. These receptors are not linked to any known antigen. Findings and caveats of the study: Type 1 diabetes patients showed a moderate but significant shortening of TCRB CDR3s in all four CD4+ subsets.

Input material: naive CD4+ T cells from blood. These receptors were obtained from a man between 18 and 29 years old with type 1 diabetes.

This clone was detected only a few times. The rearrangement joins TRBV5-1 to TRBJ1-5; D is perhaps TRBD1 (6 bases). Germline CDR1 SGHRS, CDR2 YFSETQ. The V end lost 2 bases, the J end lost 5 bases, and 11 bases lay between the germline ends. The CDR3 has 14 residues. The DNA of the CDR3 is TGCGCCAGCAGCTTATCAGGGGACGATCAGCCCCAGCATTTT. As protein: CASSLSGDDQPQHF.

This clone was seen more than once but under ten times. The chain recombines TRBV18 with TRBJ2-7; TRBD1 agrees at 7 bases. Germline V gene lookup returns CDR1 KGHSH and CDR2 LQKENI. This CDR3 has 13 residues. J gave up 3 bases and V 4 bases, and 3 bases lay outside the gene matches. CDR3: CASSLGTDYEQYF. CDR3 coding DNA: TGTGCCAGCTCACTTGGGACAGACTACGAGCAGTACTTC. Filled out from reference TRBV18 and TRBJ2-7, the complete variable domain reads NAGVMQNPRHLVRRRGQEARLRCSPMKGHSHVYWYRQLPEEGLKFMVYLQKENIIDESGMPKERFSAEFPKEGPSILRIQQVVRGDSAAYFCASSLGTDYEQYFGPGTRLTVT.

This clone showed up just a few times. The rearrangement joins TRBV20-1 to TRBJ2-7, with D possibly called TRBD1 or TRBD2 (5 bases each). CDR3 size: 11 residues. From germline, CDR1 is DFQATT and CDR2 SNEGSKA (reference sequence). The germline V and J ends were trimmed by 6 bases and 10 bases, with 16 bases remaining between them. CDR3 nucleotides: TGCAGTGCCCAGAGAGGGCAGGGACAGTACTTC. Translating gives CSAQRGQGQYF.

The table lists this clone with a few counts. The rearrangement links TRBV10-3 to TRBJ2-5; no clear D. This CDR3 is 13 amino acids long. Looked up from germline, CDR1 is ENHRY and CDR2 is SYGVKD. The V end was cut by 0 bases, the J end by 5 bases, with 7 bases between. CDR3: CAISESIMETQYF. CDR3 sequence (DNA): TGTGCCATCAGTGAGTCGATAATGGAGACCCAGTACTTC.

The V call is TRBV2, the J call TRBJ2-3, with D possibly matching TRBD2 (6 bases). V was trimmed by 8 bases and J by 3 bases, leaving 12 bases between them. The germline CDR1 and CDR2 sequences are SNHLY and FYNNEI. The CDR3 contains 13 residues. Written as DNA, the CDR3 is TGTGCCAGCGGGCTAGCGTCTACAGATACGCAGTATTTT. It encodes CASGLASTDTQYF.

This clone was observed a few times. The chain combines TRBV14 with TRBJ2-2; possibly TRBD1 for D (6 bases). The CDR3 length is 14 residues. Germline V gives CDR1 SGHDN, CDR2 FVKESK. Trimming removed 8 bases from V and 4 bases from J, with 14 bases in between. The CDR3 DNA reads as TGTGCCAGCTGCCCCTCAGGGGCCACCGGGGAGCTGTTTTTT. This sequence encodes CASCPSGATGELFF. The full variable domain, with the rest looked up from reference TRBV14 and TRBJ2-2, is EAGVTQFPSHSVIEKGQTVTLRCDPISGHDNLYWYRRVMGKEIKFLLHFVKESKQDESGMPNNRFLAERTGGTYSTLKVQPAELEDSGVYFCASCPSGATGELFFGEGSRLTVL.

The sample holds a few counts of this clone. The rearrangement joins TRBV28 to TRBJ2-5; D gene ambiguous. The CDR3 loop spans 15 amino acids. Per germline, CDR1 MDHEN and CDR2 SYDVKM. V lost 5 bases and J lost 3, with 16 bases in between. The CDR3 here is CASSPGGVAEETQYF. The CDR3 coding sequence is TGTGCCAGCAGTCCGGGTGGCGTAGCCGAAGAGACCCAGTACTTC.

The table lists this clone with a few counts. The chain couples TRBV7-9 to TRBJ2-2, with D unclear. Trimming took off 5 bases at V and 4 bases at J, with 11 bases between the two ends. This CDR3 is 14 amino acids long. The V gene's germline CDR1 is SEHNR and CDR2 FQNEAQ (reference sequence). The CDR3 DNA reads TGTGCCAGCAGCCCGAGGTCAGCCACCGGGGAGCTGTTTTTT. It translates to CASSPRSATGELFF. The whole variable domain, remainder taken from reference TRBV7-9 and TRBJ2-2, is DTGVSQNPRHKITKRGQNVTFRCDPISEHNRLYWYRQTLGQGPEFLTYFQNEAQLEKSRLLSDRFSAERPKGSFSTLEIQRTEQGDSAMYLCASSPRSATGELFFGEGSRLTVL.

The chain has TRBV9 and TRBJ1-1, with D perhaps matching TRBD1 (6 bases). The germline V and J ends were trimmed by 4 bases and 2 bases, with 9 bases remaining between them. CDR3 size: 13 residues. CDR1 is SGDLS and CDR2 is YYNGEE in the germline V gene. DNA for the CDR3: TGTGCCAGCAGCTACAGGGTTAACACTGAAGCTTTCTTT. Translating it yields CASSYRVNTEAFF.

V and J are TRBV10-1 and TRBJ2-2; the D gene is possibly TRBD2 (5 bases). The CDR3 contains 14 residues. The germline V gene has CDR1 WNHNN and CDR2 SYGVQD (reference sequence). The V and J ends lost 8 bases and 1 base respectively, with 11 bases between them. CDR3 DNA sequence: TGCGCCAGCCAAACCGGACTGAACACCGGGGAGCTGTTTTTT. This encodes CASQTGLNTGELFF.

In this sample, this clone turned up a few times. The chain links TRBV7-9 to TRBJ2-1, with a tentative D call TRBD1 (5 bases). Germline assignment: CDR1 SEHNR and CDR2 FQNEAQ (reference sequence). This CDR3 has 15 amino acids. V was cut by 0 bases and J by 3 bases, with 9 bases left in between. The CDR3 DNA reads TGTGCCAGCAGCTTAGCGCAGGGCCTCTACAATGAGCAGTTCTTC. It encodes CASSLAQGLYNEQFF.

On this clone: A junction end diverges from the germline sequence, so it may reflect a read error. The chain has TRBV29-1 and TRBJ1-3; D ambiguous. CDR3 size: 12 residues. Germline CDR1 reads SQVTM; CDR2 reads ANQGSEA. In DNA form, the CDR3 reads TGCAGCGCTGAAGGTGTGGGAAACACCATATATTTT. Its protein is CSAEGVGNTIYF.

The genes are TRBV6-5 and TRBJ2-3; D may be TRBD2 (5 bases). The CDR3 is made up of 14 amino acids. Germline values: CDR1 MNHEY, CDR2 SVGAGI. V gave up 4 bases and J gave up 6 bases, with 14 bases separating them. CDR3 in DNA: TGTGCCAGCAGTTGGACCGGGATGGAGGATACGCAGTATTTT. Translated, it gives CASSWTGMEDTQYF.

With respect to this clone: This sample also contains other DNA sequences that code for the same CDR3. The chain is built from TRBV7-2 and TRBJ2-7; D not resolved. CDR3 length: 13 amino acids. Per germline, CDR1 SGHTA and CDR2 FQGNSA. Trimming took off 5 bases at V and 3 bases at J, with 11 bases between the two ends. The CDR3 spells CASSPSGSYEQYF. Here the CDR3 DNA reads TGTGCCAGCAGCCCAAGTGGAAGCTACGAGCAGTACTTC.

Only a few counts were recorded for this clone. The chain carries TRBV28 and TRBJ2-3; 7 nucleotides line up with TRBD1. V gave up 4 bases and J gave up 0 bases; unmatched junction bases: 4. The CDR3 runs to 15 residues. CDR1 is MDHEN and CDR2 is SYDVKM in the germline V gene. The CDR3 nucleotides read TGTGCCAGCAGTTCCGGACAGGAAAGCACAGATACGCAGTATTTT. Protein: CASSSGQESTDTQYF.

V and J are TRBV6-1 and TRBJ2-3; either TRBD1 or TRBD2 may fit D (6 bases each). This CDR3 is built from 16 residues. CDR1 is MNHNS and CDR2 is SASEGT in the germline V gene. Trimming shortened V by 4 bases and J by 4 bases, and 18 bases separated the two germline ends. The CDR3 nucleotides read TGTGCCAGCAGTGGAACCGGGACACCGGGGGCAGATACGCAGTATTTT. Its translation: CASSGTGTPGADTQYF.

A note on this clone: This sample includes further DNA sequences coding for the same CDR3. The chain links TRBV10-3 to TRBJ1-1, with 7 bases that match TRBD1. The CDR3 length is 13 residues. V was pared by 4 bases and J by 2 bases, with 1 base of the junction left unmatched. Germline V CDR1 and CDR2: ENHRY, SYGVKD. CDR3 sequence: CAISGQGNTEAFF. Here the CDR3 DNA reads TGTGCCATCAGTGGACAGGGAAACACTGAAGCTTTCTTT.